Shown below are 23 T cell receptor beta chains from a single sample sequenced in a study of cytotoxic CD8 clonotypes in ibrutinib-treated CLL (dated by TCRdb to 2020 to 2023). The method was the immunoSEQ multiplex PCR assay. Entries here come from immuneACCESS through TCRdb and include only in-frame sequences with V and J called. Some clones fail to appear in such tables; in the studies checked, an unresolved V gene covers under half of the shortfall, and the cause of the remainder is unknown. In this sample the table shows around 310,000 clones, approximately 80% of which occur a single time. About 6.3% of the sample goes to the ten largest clones. Sequencing used PBMCs, obtained before ibrutinib treatment. The receptors come from a human donor with chronic lymphocytic leukemia.

V is TRBV5-4 and J is TRBJ2-3, with TRBD2 identical over 9 bases. This CDR3 comprises 17 residues. The germline gives CDR1 SGHNT, CDR2 YYREEE (reference sequence). V shed 4 bases and J 1 base; nucleotides not matched to a gene: 10. The CDR3 protein is CASSPPSGNIGTDTQYF. CDR3 sequence (DNA): TGTGCCAGCAGCCCCCCTAGCGGGAATATAGGCACAGATACGCAGTATTTT.

The rearrangement links TRBV5-6 to TRBJ1-2, with D uncertain. From germline, CDR1 is SGHDT and CDR2 YYEEEE. The V and J ends lost 4 bases and 2 bases respectively, with 3 bases between them. CDR3 length: 11 amino acids. Here the CDR3 reads CASSRNYGYTF. The CDR3 bases are TGTGCCAGCAGCCGGAACTATGGCTACACCTTC. The full variable domain, in which reference TRBV5-6 and TRBJ1-2 provide the parts outside the CDR3, is DAGVTQSPTHLIKTRGQQVTLRCSPKSGHDTVSWYQQALGQGPQFIFQYYEEEERQRGNFPDRFSGHQFPNYSSELNVNALLLGDSALYLCASSRNYGYTFGSGTRLTVV.

The V call is TRBV28, the J call TRBJ2-5; 11 bases line up with TRBD2. CDR1 is MDHEN, CDR2 SYDVKM, per germline. Losses at the gene ends were 4 bases for V and 1 base for J; bases not matched to a gene: 5. The CDR3 is 16 residues long. The CDR3 spells CASSSPGLAAQETQYF. The CDR3 DNA reads as TGTGCCAGCAGTTCCCCGGGACTAGCGGCCCAAGAGACCCAGTACTTC.

The chain links TRBV7-9 to TRBJ2-7; TRBD1 matches at 7 bases. There are 15 residues in the CDR3. V was pared by 5 bases and J by 0 bases, with 7 bases of the junction left unmatched. Germline values: CDR1 SEHNR, CDR2 FQNEAQ (reference sequence). The CDR3 nucleotides read TGTGCCAGCAGCCCGGGGACAGCGACCTCCTACGAGCAGTACTTC. It encodes CASSPGTATSYEQYF.

This CDR3 reads CASSHAGTNQPQHF. CDR3 nucleotide sequence: TGTGCCAGCAGCCATGCAGGGACTAATCAGCCCCAGCATTTT. The chain couples TRBV7-9 to TRBJ1-5, with D possibly TRBD1 on 5 matching bases. The CDR3 loop spans 14 amino acids. The V end lost 5 bases, the J end lost 4 bases, and 12 bases lay between the germline ends. Germline V lookup: CDR1 SEHNR, CDR2 FQNEAQ (reference sequence).

This clone was detected only a few times. V gene TRBV6-5 combines with J gene TRBJ2-1; either TRBD1 or TRBD2 may supply D (6 bases each). Trimming took 5 bases from V and 14 from J, leaving 13 bases between them. This CDR3 contains 11 residues. CDR1 is MNHEY and CDR2 is SVGAGI in the germline V gene. DNA for the CDR3: TGTGCCAGCAGTGGCCCGGGGGCGAAGTTCTTC. Amino acid sequence: CASSGPGAKFF.

Only a few counts were recorded for this clone. The chain recombines TRBV5-1 with TRBJ1-4, with a possible D match to TRBD1 (5 bases). This CDR3 is built from 14 residues. Germline lookup yields CDR1 SGHRS and CDR2 YFSETQ. Trimming took 0 bases from V and 6 from J, leaving 9 bases between them. This CDR3 is CASSLGGEHEKLFF. CDR3 bases: TGCGCCAGCAGCTTGGGAGGGGAGCATGAAAAACTGTTTTTT.

CDR3 protein: CASSYNTGMNTEAFF. For the CDR3, the DNA is TGTGCCAGCAGTTACAATACAGGCATGAACACTGAAGCTTTCTTT. The rearrangement uses TRBV6-6 and TRBJ1-1; D possibly corresponds to TRBD1 (5 bases). The CDR3 has 15 residues. Germline V gene data show CDR1 as MNHNY and CDR2 as SVGAGI (reference sequence). V lost 2 bases, J lost 0 bases, and 10 bases lay in between.

This chain uses TRBV5-1 with TRBJ2-3, with D possibly TRBD2 on 6 matching bases. This CDR3 is built from 16 residues. The germline CDR1 and CDR2 sequences are SGHRS and YFSETQ. V was trimmed by 4 bases and J by 0 bases, leaving 15 bases between them. This CDR3 reads CASSTEGRGSTDTQYF. DNA of the CDR3: TGCGCCAGCAGCACGGAGGGCCGAGGGAGCACAGATACGCAGTATTTT. The variable domain in full, with the rest retrieved from reference TRBV5-1 and TRBJ2-3, is KAGVTQTPRYLIKTRGQQVTLSCSPISGHRSVSWYQQTPGQGLQFLFEYFSETQRNKGNFPGRFSGRQFSNSRSEMNVSTLELGDSALYLCASSTEGRGSTDTQYFGPGTRLTVL.

V is TRBV28 and J is TRBJ2-1, with D tentatively TRBD2 (6 bases). This CDR3 contains 18 residues. The V gene lost 5 bases and the J gene lost 9 bases, with 29 bases spanning the gap. The V gene's germline CDR1 is MDHEN and CDR2 SYDVKM. The CDR3 reads CASSAFRRVIRRDGEQFF. In DNA, the CDR3 is TGTGCCAGCAGTGCCTTTCGCCGTGTGATTAGGCGGGATGGTGAGCAGTTCTTC.

This clone appeared a few times. V gene TRBV4-1 combines with J gene TRBJ2-3; D uncertain. The germline gives CDR1 MGHRA, CDR2 YSYEKL. The CDR3 has 14 amino acids. Trimming pared 4 bases from V and 4 bases from J, leaving 12 bases between. CDR3 amino acids: CASSLSGVSDTQYF. The CDR3 DNA follows: TGCGCCAGCAGCCTAAGTGGCGTTTCAGATACGCAGTATTTT.

CDR3 loop: CASSPRSSGRSYNEQFF. In DNA form, the CDR3 reads TGTGCCAGCAGCCCAAGATCTAGCGGGAGGTCCTACAATGAGCAGTTCTTC. The V and J genes are TRBV9 and TRBJ2-1; 11 bases map to TRBD2. Germline CDR1 SGDLS, CDR2 YYNGEE. V was pared by 4 bases and J by 1 base, with 7 bases of the junction left unmatched. The CDR3 extends over 17 amino acids. Looking up the rest from reference TRBV9 and TRBJ2-1 gives the full variable domain: DSGVTQTPKHLITATGQRVTLRCSPRSGDLSVYWYQQSLDQGLQFLIQYYNGEERAKGNILERFSAQQFPDLHSELNLSSLELGDSALYFCASSPRSSGRSYNEQFFGPGTRLTVL.

The CDR3 sequence is CASSTDRGTNEKLFF. The DNA of the CDR3 is TGTGCCAGCAGTACTGACAGGGGTACTAATGAAAAACTGTTTTTT. The genes are TRBV28 and TRBJ1-4; 8 nucleotides agree with TRBD1. V trimming: 5 bases; J trimming: 2 bases; junction bases outside the gene matches: 4. The CDR3 extends over 15 amino acids. CDR1 and CDR2 (germline): MDHEN, SYDVKM.

The chain carries TRBV15 and TRBJ2-7; 11 positions match TRBD2. This CDR3 is built from 17 residues. V dropped 0 bases and J dropped 4; count of bases not matched to a gene: 8. Germline V gene lookup returns CDR1 LNHNV and CDR2 YYDKDF (reference sequence). CDR3 protein: CATSRDLSGRAWYEQYF. DNA for the CDR3: TGTGCCACCAGCAGAGACCTTAGCGGGAGGGCCTGGTACGAGCAGTACTTC.

The chain uses TRBV7-2 and TRBJ2-7; the D is unclear. Germline values: CDR1 SGHTA, CDR2 FQGNSA. Trimming shortened V by 2 bases and J by 2 bases, and 10 bases separated the two germline ends. The CDR3 runs to 14 residues. The CDR3, as DNA: TGTGCCAGCAGCTTACTTAGTGGGGCCTACGAGCAGTACTTC. This translates into CASSLLSGAYEQYF.

The V and J genes are TRBV4-1 and TRBJ1-1; no reliable D call. The CDR3 runs 17 residues. Trimming removed 4 bases from V and 0 bases from J, with 18 bases in between. Germline-derived CDR1 and CDR2 are MGHRA and YSYEKL. The chain's CDR3 is CASSRDYKQRMNTEAFF. The CDR3 nucleotides read TGCGCCAGCAGCCGAGACTACAAACAGAGGATGAACACTGAAGCTTTCTTT.

The chain employs TRBV4-3 and TRBJ2-2; 8 bases map to TRBD2. V gave up 0 bases and J gave up 2 bases; unmatched junction bases: 8. CDR1 and CDR2 (germline): LGHNA, YSLEER. The CDR3 is 18 amino acids. The CDR3 bases are TGCGCCAGCAGCCAAGAATTCAGGACTAGCAGAAACACCGGGGAGCTGTTTTTT. As protein: CASSQEFRTSRNTGELFF.

This sequence joins TRBV6-6 and TRBJ1-5; no clear D. This CDR3 is 13 amino acids long. Looked up from germline, CDR1 is MNHNY and CDR2 is SVGAGI (reference sequence). Trimming took 2 bases from V and 4 from J, leaving 6 bases between them. In DNA, the CDR3 is TGTGCCAGCAGTTACGTCTCTAATCAGCCCCAGCATTTT. Amino acid sequence: CASSYVSNQPQHF.

This clone was counted a single time. The gene calls are TRBV6-6 and TRBJ2-5, with 7 positions matching TRBD1. The CDR3 has 16 amino acids. Unmatched junction bases numbered 8, after V lost 0 bases and J lost 4 bases. CDR1 and CDR2 (germline): MNHNY, SVGAGI (reference sequence). CDR3: CASSYSRQGVGETQYF. The CDR3, as DNA: TGTGCCAGCAGTTACTCCCGTCAGGGGGTAGGAGAGACCCAGTACTTC.

J is TRBJ1-3 and V is TRBV30; possible D gene TRBD1, 6 bases. This CDR3 is 19 amino acids long. In germline, CDR1 is GTSNPN, CDR2 SVGIG (reference sequence). With 3 bases removed from V and 0 bases from J, the gap between germline ends came to 24 bases. The CDR3 DNA follows: TGTGCCTGGAGCTATATTAAGTCCGGACAGCAATACTCTGGAAACACCATATATTTT. Its protein product is CAWSYIKSGQQYSGNTIYF.

This chain uses TRBV5-1 with TRBJ2-7, with no clear D. This CDR3 comprises 13 residues. V shed 0 bases and J shed 3 bases, with 7 bases lying between them. The germline gives CDR1 SGHRS, CDR2 YFSETQ. The CDR3, as DNA: TGCGCCAGCAGCTTGGTTGGCAACTACGAGCAGTACTTC. Amino acid sequence: CASSLVGNYEQYF.

The chain carries TRBV5-1 and TRBJ1-4; D possibly corresponds to TRBD1 (6 bases). Deletions cut 4 bases from V and 8 bases from J, with 15 bases between. CDR3 length equals 14 residues. In germline, CDR1 is SGHRS, CDR2 YFSETQ. The CDR3 DNA reads TGCGCCAGCAGCAGCAGGGGATCCTACGAAAAACTGTTTTTT. This translates into CASSSRGSYEKLFF.

J is TRBJ2-1 and V is TRBV6-5, with 7 positions matching TRBD1. Looked up from germline, CDR1 is MNHEY and CDR2 is SVGAGI. Trimming removed 6 bases from V and 0 bases from J; junction bases left unmatched: 2. The CDR3 loop spans 14 amino acids. The CDR3 loop is CASRGGRSYNEQFF. The DNA of the CDR3 is TGTGCCAGCAGAGGGGGCCGCTCCTACAATGAGCAGTTCTTC.